The TCR beta chain under discussion was sequenced for a study of sequential checkpoint blockade in melanoma. Study-wide context: Patients were randomized 1:1 to nivolumab-then-ipilimumab or ipilimumab-then-nivolumab first-line.

Treatment denoted: randomized to nivolumab then ipilimumab (arm A) or the reverse (arm B). Using immunoSEQ multiplex PCR, the repertoire was profiled, and TCRdb retains in-frame clones only, with some absent. The sample has fewer than 35,000 clones, approximately 86% seen once; the top ten hold 22%. The starting material was CD8+ T cells sorted from blood (inferred from file names), obtained from a patient given nivolumab and ipilimumab in sequence. The sequence derives from a human donor with melanoma.

The CDR3 reads CASSNGQGSYNEQFF. The CDR3 nucleotides are TGTGCCAGTAGCAACGGACAGGGATCCTACAATGAGCAGTTCTTC. The chain combines TRBV19 with TRBJ2-1; TRBD1 agrees at 8 bases. CDR1 LNHDA and CDR2 SQIVND come from the germline V gene (reference sequence). This CDR3 comprises 15 residues. J gave up 1 base and V 6 bases, and 5 bases lay outside the gene matches.